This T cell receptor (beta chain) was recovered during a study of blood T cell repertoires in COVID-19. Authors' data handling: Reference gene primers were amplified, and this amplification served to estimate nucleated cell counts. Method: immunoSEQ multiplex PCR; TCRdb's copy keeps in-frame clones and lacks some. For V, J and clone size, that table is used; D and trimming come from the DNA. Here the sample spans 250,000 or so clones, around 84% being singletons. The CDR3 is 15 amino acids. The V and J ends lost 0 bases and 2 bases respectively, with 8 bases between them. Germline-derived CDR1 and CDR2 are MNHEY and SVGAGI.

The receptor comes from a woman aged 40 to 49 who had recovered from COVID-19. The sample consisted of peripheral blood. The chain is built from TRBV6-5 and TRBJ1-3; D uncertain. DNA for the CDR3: TGTGCCAGCAGTTACTCGAGCGGGCCTGGAAACACCATATATTTT. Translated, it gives CASSYSSGPGNTIYF.